This T cell receptor beta chain was identified during a study of human T cells and chemical hapten exposure. General observations from the study: Each of the donors had alopecia, so their immune responses may not resemble those of healthy people.

CDR1 and CDR2 (germline): SGHTA, FQGNSA. This CDR3 region has 19 residues. The J segment lost 2 bases and the V segment lost 4 bases, leaving 14 bases of the junction unmatched. Time point noted: patch test 1, 2 weeks after DPC sensitization. Treatment in this sample: therapeutic diphenylcyclopropenone sensitization with weekly scalp DPC. There are a few counts of this clonotype. Its specificity is not known. MiXCR was run by TCRdb on the RACE reads, yielding one entry per CDR3 protein. The sample contains around 110,000 distinct CDR3 sequences, over 10% of which appear only once. The starting material was whole blood, obtained in connection with sensitization to the hapten diphenylcyclopropenone (DPC). This rearrangement joins TRBV7-2 to TRBJ2-3, with 11 nucleotides matching TRBD2. The sequence was collected from a woman aged 45 to 65 with alopecia areata. Some clones in this sample may be carry-over from other donors' samples. The CDR3 is CASSSELAGENRVTDTQYF. CDR3 DNA: TGTGCCAGCAGCTCCGAACTAGCGGGGGAGAACCGGGTCACAGATACGCAGTATTTT.